This TCR beta chain comes out of a study of blood T cell repertoires in COVID-19. Assay used: immunoSEQ multiplex PCR; TCRdb lists only in-frame clones, some missing. The sample has approximately 210,000 clones; approximately 85% are singletons. The V and J ends lost 6 bases and 5 bases, in that order; junction bases with no gene match: 6. Germline CDR1 and CDR2: MDHEN and SYDVKM. The CDR3 is made up of 14 amino acids. Material: PBMCs or T cells enriched from blood (not recorded which). This TCR was sampled from a man aged 40-55 years who had recovered from COVID-19. V and J are TRBV28 and TRBJ2-2, with 7 nucleotides matching TRBD2. The CDR3 nucleotides are TGTGCCAGCAGCCCCGCCGGGGGGACCGGGGAGCTGTTTTTT. As protein: CASSPAGGTGELFF. The full variable domain, with the rest looked up from reference TRBV28 and TRBJ2-2, is DVKVTQSSRYLVKRTGEKVFLECVQDMDHENMFWYRQDPGLGLRLIYFSYDVKMKEKGDIPEGYSVSREKKERFSLILESASTNQTSMYLCASSPAGGTGELFFGEGSRLTVL.